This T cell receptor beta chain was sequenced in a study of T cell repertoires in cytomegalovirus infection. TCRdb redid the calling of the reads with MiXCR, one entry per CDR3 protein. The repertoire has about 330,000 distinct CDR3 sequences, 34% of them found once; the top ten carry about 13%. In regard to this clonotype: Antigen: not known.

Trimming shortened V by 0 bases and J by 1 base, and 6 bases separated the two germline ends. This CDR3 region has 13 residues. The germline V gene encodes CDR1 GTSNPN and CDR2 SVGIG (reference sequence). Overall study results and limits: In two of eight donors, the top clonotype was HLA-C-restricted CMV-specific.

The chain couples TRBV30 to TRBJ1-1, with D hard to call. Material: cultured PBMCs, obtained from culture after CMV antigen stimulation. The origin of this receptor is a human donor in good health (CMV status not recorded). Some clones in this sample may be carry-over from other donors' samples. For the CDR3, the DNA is TGTGCCTGGAGTGTAGGCGGGAACACTGAAGCTTTCTTT. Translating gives CAWSVGGNTEAFF.